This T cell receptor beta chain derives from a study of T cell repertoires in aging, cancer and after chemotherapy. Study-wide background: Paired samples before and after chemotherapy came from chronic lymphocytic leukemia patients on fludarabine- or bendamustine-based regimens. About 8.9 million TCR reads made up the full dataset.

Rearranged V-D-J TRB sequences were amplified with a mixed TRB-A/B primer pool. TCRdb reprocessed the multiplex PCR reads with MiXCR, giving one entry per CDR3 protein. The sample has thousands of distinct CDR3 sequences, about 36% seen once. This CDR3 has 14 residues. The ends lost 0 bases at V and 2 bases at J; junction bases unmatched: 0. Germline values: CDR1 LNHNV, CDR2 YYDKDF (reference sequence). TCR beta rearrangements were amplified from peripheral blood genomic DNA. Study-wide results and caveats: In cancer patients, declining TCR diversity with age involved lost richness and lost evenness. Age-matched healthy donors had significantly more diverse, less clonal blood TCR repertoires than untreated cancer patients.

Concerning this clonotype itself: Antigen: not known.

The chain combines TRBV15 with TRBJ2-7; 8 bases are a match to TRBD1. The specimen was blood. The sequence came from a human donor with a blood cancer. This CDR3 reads CATSRDRGPYEQYF. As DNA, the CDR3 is TGTGCCACCAGCAGAGACAGGGGGCCCTACGAGCAGTACTTC.